This TCR beta chain came from a study of T cell changes during pregnancy in multiple sclerosis. Looked up from germline, CDR1 is SGHNT and CDR2 is YYREEE (reference sequence). V lost 8 bases and J 2 bases, leaving 13 bases between the germline ends. The CDR3 loop spans 13 amino acids. Produced via immunoSEQ multiplex PCR; TCRdb's table is partial and in-frame only. The repertoire holds about 40,000 clones, 80% to 90% seen once, with around 5% in the top ten. The gene calls are TRBV5-4 and TRBJ2-5, with D possibly TRBD1 on 6 matching bases. This receptor was obtained from a female donor in good health, enrolled as a control in a pregnancy study. This sample comprised peripheral blood, obtained in the first trimester of pregnancy. CDR3 region: CASHPGQQETQYF. The CDR3 nucleotides read TGTGCCAGTCATCCGGGACAACAAGAGACCCAGTACTTC.